What follows are 26 T cell receptor beta chains derived from one specimen sequenced in a study of blood T cell repertoires in COVID-19. Produced via immunoSEQ multiplex PCR; TCRdb's table is partial and in-frame only. The data show around 180,000 clones, 88% seen once. Sequenced material: peripheral blood. These receptor sequences come from a human donor in a cohort sampled during active COVID-19.

This chain connects TRBV18 to TRBJ2-7; the match to TRBD2 covers 9 bases. In germline, CDR1 is KGHSH, CDR2 LQKENI. The CDR3 spans 16 residues. Trimming at V came to 4 bases and at J to 2 bases, leaving 9 bases not matched to a gene. CDR3 amino acids: CASSQTGPSGAYEQYF. In DNA form, the CDR3 reads TGTGCCAGCTCACAAACCGGGCCTAGCGGGGCCTACGAGCAGTACTTC.

J is TRBJ1-5 and V is TRBV6-2 or TRBV6-3, with 12 nucleotides matching TRBD1. The CDR3 spans 19 residues. The germline V gene encodes CDR1 MNHEY and CDR2 SVGEGT. With 0 bases clipped from V and 0 bases from J, the junction kept 6 bases outside the gene matches. The CDR3 spells CASSYSTGQGALSNQPQHF. CDR3 nucleotide sequence: TGTGCCAGCAGTTACTCCACGGGACAGGGGGCCCTTAGCAATCAGCCCCAGCATTTT.

This chain joins TRBV5-1 and TRBJ2-3, with D perhaps matching TRBD1 (6 bases). This CDR3 contains 14 residues. Germline V gene data show CDR1 as SGHRS and CDR2 as YFSETQ. The V gene lost 1 base and the J gene lost 5 bases, with 11 bases spanning the gap. CDR3 loop: CASSLTGQGDTQYF. In nucleotides, the CDR3 is TGCGCCAGCAGCTTGACAGGGCAGGGAGATACGCAGTATTTT.

This clone was counted between two and nine times. The rearrangement uses TRBV11-2 and TRBJ2-1, with D tentatively TRBD1 (5 bases). Trimming left V 0 bases short and J 11 bases short, with 17 bases between. From germline, CDR1 is SGHAT and CDR2 FQNNGV. This CDR3 contains 15 residues. For the CDR3, the DNA is TGTGCCAGCAGCTTAGACCCAGGGAAGGCATCAAAGCAGTTCTTC. This sequence encodes CASSLDPGKASKQFF. The variable domain in full, with the rest retrieved from reference TRBV11-2 and TRBJ2-1, is EAGVAQSPRYKIIEKRQSVAFWCNPISGHATLYWYQQILGQGPKLLIQFQNNGVVDDSQLPKDRFSAERLKGVDSTLKIQPAKLEDSAVYLCASSLDPGKASKQFFGPGTRLTVL.

The chain employs TRBV5-5 and TRBJ2-7; 7 bases fit TRBD1. V shed 0 bases and J 2 bases; nucleotides not matched to a gene: 5. Germline values: CDR1 SGHKS, CDR2 YYEKEE (reference sequence). CDR3 size: 15 residues. The CDR3 region is CASSLGGTVTYEQYF. The CDR3 nucleotides are TGTGCCAGCAGCTTGGGGGGGACAGTAACCTACGAGCAGTACTTC. Full variable domain (outside the CDR3, taken from reference TRBV5-5 and TRBJ2-7): DAGVTQSPTHLIKTRGQQVTLRCSPISGHKSVSWYQQVLGQGPQFIFQYYEKEERGRGNFPDRFSARQFPNYSSELNVNALLLGDSALYLCASSLGGTVTYEQYFGPGTRLTVT.

This rearrangement joins TRBV3-1 (or the pseudogene TRBV3-2) to TRBJ1-1; unclear D gene. The CDR3 extends over 12 amino acids. Germline V CDR1 and CDR2: LGHDT, YNNKEL (reference sequence). Trimming stripped 2 bases from V and 11 bases from J, with 12 bases between. CDR3: CASSQLNSVAFF. In DNA form, the CDR3 reads TGTGCCAGCAGCCAACTTAACTCCGTCGCTTTCTTT.

The chain joins TRBV2 to TRBJ2-2; TRBD1 aligns across 8 bases. This CDR3 region has 20 residues. The germline V gene encodes CDR1 SNHLY and CDR2 FYNNEI. Germline trimming cut 4 bases from V and 5 bases from J; bases unmatched to any gene: 21. The CDR3 region has the DNA TGTGCCAGCAGTGGCCCCACCGGTGTAAACGGACAGGGATGGACCGGGGAGCTGTTTTTT. It encodes CASSGPTGVNGQGWTGELFF.

The chain carries TRBV6-5 and TRBJ2-7, with a possible D match to TRBD1 (6 bases). The CDR3 contains 13 residues. Deletions cut 5 bases from V and 2 bases from J, with 10 bases between. Germline CDR1 is MNHEY and CDR2 is SVGAGI. DNA of the CDR3: TGTGCCAGCAGTCAGACAGGCACCTACGAGCAGTACTTC. Translation gives CASSQTGTYEQYF.

The chain links TRBV10-3 to TRBJ2-5; TRBD1 matches 7 bases. The germline gives CDR1 ENHRY, CDR2 SYGVKD. Trimming at V came to 8 bases and at J to 2 bases, leaving 5 bases not matched to a gene. This CDR3 comprises 13 residues. CDR3 protein: CAIASGQQETQYF. DNA of the CDR3: TGTGCCATCGCCTCGGGACAGCAAGAGACCCAGTACTTC.

This sequence joins TRBV2 and TRBJ1-1; a possible D gene is TRBD1 (6 bases). Germline assignment: CDR1 SNHLY and CDR2 FYNNEI. Trimming stripped 6 bases from V and 0 bases from J, with 11 bases between. This CDR3 has 14 amino acids. The CDR3, as DNA: TGTGCCAGCAGAACACAGGGAGTGAACACTGAAGCTTTCTTT. This encodes CASRTQGVNTEAFF.

A word on this clone: The junction and the germline gene differ at one end; a read error may be behind it. The chain employs TRBV3-1 (or the pseudogene TRBV3-2) and TRBJ1-2; 9 bases are shared with TRBD1. Germline lookup yields CDR1 LGHDT and CDR2 YNNKEL (reference sequence). This CDR3 has 15 amino acids. CDR3 amino acids: CVSSPGTGYNYGYTF. In nucleotides, the CDR3 is TGTGTCAGCAGTCCCGGGACAGGGTACAACTATGGCTACACCTTC.

The chain links TRBV6-5 to TRBJ2-1; TRBD1 might be the D (6 bases). This CDR3 is 14 amino acids long. Trimming removed 7 bases at V and 7 bases at J, with 17 bases between. The germline gives CDR1 MNHEY, CDR2 SVGAGI. CDR3 region: CASKPGHTWNEQFF. In DNA form, the CDR3 reads TGTGCCAGCAAGCCGGGACACACGTGGAATGAGCAGTTCTTC.

The rearrangement uses TRBV9 and TRBJ1-1; the D gene is possibly TRBD1 (6 bases). The germline V and J ends were trimmed by 4 bases and 1 base, with 14 bases remaining between them. The germline gives CDR1 SGDLS, CDR2 YYNGEE. The CDR3 consists of 15 residues. This CDR3 reads CASSLLDRWNTEAFF. CDR3 coding DNA: TGTGCCAGCAGCCTCCTGGACAGATGGAACACTGAAGCTTTCTTT.

This chain uses TRBV19 with TRBJ1-5, with TRBD1 matching 11 bases. CDR3 size: 15 residues. Germline CDR1 reads LNHDA; CDR2 reads SQIVND (reference sequence). Trimming at V came to 6 bases and at J to 6 bases, leaving 7 bases not matched to a gene. The DNA for the CDR3 is TGTGCCAGTAGCCCGGACAGGGGGCCTAGTCAGCCCCAGCATTTT. Its protein is CASSPDRGPSQPQHF.

J is TRBJ1-2 and V is TRBV5-6, with TRBD1 matching over 8 bases. The CDR3 consists of 14 residues. After removal of 4 bases from V and 8 bases from J, the junction contained 10 bases not matched to a gene. Germline CDR1 and CDR2: SGHDT and YYEEEE. The CDR3 DNA sequence: TGTGCCAGCAGCGCTCAGGGGGCGCGAGGGGGCTACACCTTC. As protein: CASSAQGARGGYTF.

Comment on this clone: The junction does not match germline at one end; this may be a read error. This chain connects TRBV7-2 to TRBJ2-1; D is ambiguous. Germline values: CDR1 SGHTA, CDR2 FQGNSA. This CDR3 is 12 amino acids long. As DNA, the CDR3 is TGTGCCAGCAGCTTAGACTACGATGAGCAGTTCTTC. Its translation is CASSLDYDEQFF.

This rearrangement joins TRBV5-1 to TRBJ1-6; TRBD1 matches 7 bases. The V gene end was trimmed by 4 bases and the J gene end by 9 bases; junction bases not matched to a gene: 16. The CDR3 length is 17 residues. Germline lookup yields CDR1 SGHRS and CDR2 YFSETQ. The CDR3 sequence is CASSVDVQGPLSSPLHF. As DNA, the CDR3 is TGCGCCAGCAGCGTGGATGTACAGGGGCCTTTAAGTTCACCCCTCCACTTT.

The chain employs TRBV6-2 or TRBV6-3 and TRBJ1-5; 7 bases are shared with TRBD1. After removal of 0 bases from V and 1 base from J, the junction contained 3 bases not matched to a gene. The CDR3 is 16 residues long. In germline, CDR1 is MNHEY, CDR2 SVGEGT. The CDR3 sequence is CASSYSVGQSNQPQHF. CDR3 bases: TGTGCCAGCAGTTACTCGGTGGGACAGAGCAATCAGCCCCAGCATTTT.

V and J are TRBV7-9 and TRBJ2-3; D is possibly TRBD2 (5 bases). The CDR3 loop spans 15 amino acids. Germline CDR1 SEHNR, CDR2 FQNEAQ (reference sequence). V was trimmed by 5 bases and J by 3 bases, leaving 15 bases between them. The CDR3 sequence: CASSLGADRTDTQYF. The CDR3 region has the DNA TGTGCCAGCAGCCTAGGAGCGGATCGGACAGATACGCAGTATTTT.

V gene TRBV7-2 combines with J gene TRBJ1-5; the match to TRBD1 covers 7 bases. In germline, CDR1 is SGHTA, CDR2 FQGNSA. V lost 5 bases to trimming and J lost 0 bases; unmatched junction nucleotides: 10. This CDR3 is 17 amino acids long. CDR3 residues: CASSQGQTPYSNQPQHF. The DNA of the CDR3 is TGTGCCAGCAGCCAGGGACAGACTCCTTATAGCAATCAGCCCCAGCATTTT.

The gene calls are TRBV7-2 and TRBJ2-7; 13 positions match TRBD2. This CDR3 has 15 residues. Trimming removed 4 bases from V and 5 bases from J; junction bases left unmatched: 5. Germline-derived CDR1 and CDR2 are SGHTA and FQGNSA. The CDR3, as DNA: TGTGCCAGCAGCTCCCGACTAGCGGGAGGTGACGAGCAGTACTTC. Its protein product is CASSSRLAGGDEQYF.

This clone turned up a few times. The chain has TRBV2 and TRBJ2-6; maybe TRBD2 (7 bases). The germline V and J ends were trimmed by 3 bases and 2 bases, with 11 bases remaining between them. CDR3 length equals 16 residues. Germline CDR1 is SNHLY and CDR2 is FYNNEI. The CDR3 region has the DNA TGTGCCAGCAGTGAGGGGGGGCGAACTGGGGCCAACGTCCTGACTTTC. Protein product: CASSEGGRTGANVLTF.

This clone was seen once. The chain carries TRBV19 and TRBJ2-7, with 8 nucleotides matching TRBD2. The CDR3 is 15 residues long. The germline gives CDR1 LNHDA, CDR2 SQIVND (reference sequence). The V gene end was trimmed by 5 bases and the J gene end by 2 bases; junction bases not matched to a gene: 8. The CDR3 region has the DNA TGTGCCAGTAGTGTAATGCCGGGACTAGCCTACGAGCAGTACTTC. Encoded protein: CASSVMPGLAYEQYF.

The chain employs TRBV28 and TRBJ2-7, with 12 nucleotides matching TRBD2. This CDR3 has 15 amino acids. CDR1 and CDR2 (germline): MDHEN, SYDVKM. With V trimmed by 4 bases and J by 1 base, 2 bases remained unmatched. The CDR3 bases are TGTGCCAGCAGTTCGACTAGCGGGGGATCCTACGAGCAGTACTTC. It translates to CASSSTSGGSYEQYF.

The chain is built from TRBV18 and TRBJ2-7; TRBD1 matches 7 bases. The CDR3 totals 13 residues. Germline V CDR1 and CDR2: KGHSH, LQKENI. Germline trimming cut 5 bases from V and 4 bases from J; bases unmatched to any gene: 5. CDR3 sequence: CASSFYRGYEQYF. The CDR3 bases are TGTGCCAGCTCATTCTACAGGGGATACGAGCAGTACTTC.

This sequence joins TRBV9 and TRBJ2-3; D is possibly TRBD2 (5 bases). V was pared by 0 bases and J by 8 bases, with 10 bases between. The germline CDR1 and CDR2 sequences are SGDLS and YYNGEE. This CDR3 has 13 residues. CDR3 sequence: CASSVGTGGTQYF. The DNA of the CDR3 is TGTGCCAGCAGCGTAGGGACTGGCGGTACGCAGTATTTT. Drawing the rest from reference TRBV9 and TRBJ2-3, the complete variable domain is DSGVTQTPKHLITATGQRVTLRCSPRSGDLSVYWYQQSLDQGLQFLIQYYNGEERAKGNILERFSAQQFPDLHSELNLSSLELGDSALYFCASSVGTGGTQYFGPGTRLTVL.